The 25 T cell receptor beta chains below come from one sample, sequenced in a study of radiation and T cells in renal cell carcinoma. Regarding time point: baseline pretreatment blood. Treatment noted: 15 Gy SBRT to primary tumor, nephrectomy 4 weeks later. TCRdb's table, derived via immunoSEQ multiplex PCR, lists solely in-frame clones and lacks some. The sample holds over 45,000 clones; 60% to 85% are singletons and the top ten take 7.3%. Sequenced here: blood, sampled from a patient whose treatment included radiotherapy and nephrectomy. The source is a man aged 60 to 75 with renal cell carcinoma.

The chain has TRBV14 and TRBJ1-2; no clear D gene. The germline V and J ends were trimmed by 0 bases and 4 bases, with 6 bases remaining between them. The CDR3 runs 13 residues. The germline V gene encodes CDR1 SGHDN and CDR2 FVKESK. The CDR3 loop is CASSQELSYGYTF. As DNA, the CDR3 is TGTGCCAGCAGCCAAGAGCTCAGCTATGGCTACACCTTC. Together with reference TRBV14 and TRBJ1-2, the CDR3 gives the full variable domain: EAGVTQFPSHSVIEKGQTVTLRCDPISGHDNLYWYRRVMGKEIKFLLHFVKESKQDESGMPNNRFLAERTGGTYSTLKVQPAELEDSGVYFCASSQELSYGYTFGSGTRLTVV.

The rearrangement joins TRBV2 to TRBJ2-7, with D hard to call. The V end was cut by 6 bases, the J end by 6 bases, with 12 bases between. This CDR3 is built from 12 residues. Per germline, CDR1 SNHLY and CDR2 FYNNEI. The CDR3 protein is CASRVGRGEQYF. The CDR3 DNA sequence: TGTGCCAGCAGAGTTGGGCGCGGCGAGCAGTACTTC.

This rearrangement joins TRBV19 to TRBJ2-3, with 10 bases lining up with TRBD2. This CDR3 contains 18 residues. From germline, CDR1 is LNHDA and CDR2 SQIVND (reference sequence). The V gene end was trimmed by 6 bases and the J gene end by 1 base; junction bases not matched to a gene: 13. Here the CDR3 reads CASSRVASGRGRTDTQYF. The CDR3 DNA sequence: TGTGCCAGTAGCCGGGTGGCTAGCGGGAGAGGGCGCACAGATACGCAGTATTTT.

The V and J genes are TRBV28 and TRBJ1-5; D gene unclear. Germline V gene data show CDR1 as MDHEN and CDR2 as SYDVKM. This CDR3 contains 12 residues. V lost 2 bases and J 7 bases, leaving 6 bases between the germline ends. As DNA, the CDR3 is TGTGCCAGCAGTTTAAAGGGACAGCCCCAGCATTTT. It codes for CASSLKGQPQHF.

The rearrangement joins TRBV21-1 to TRBJ2-7; the D call in the table, TRBD2, was not verified against the DNA. TRBV21-1 is listed as a pseudogene. The CDR3 spans 15 residues. CDR3 DNA sequence: TGTGCCAGCAGCAAGGTCACGGGTCAAAACTACGAGCAGTACTTC. Its protein is CASSKVTGQNYEQYF.

A word on this clone: This may be a read error: a much more frequent sequence differs by one nucleotide. This chain links TRBV7-2 with TRBJ2-7, with a possible D match to TRBD1 (6 bases). The V gene's germline CDR1 is SGHTA and CDR2 FQGNSA. The ends were cut back, 5 bases at V and 2 bases at J, with 13 bases in the middle. The CDR3 runs to 14 residues. The CDR3 nucleotides read TGTGCCAGCAGCCCCAGCAGGGGCCCCTACGAGCAGTACTTC. Amino acid sequence: CASSPSRGPYEQYF.

As for this clone: Relative to the germline gene, one junction end is altered; a read error may explain this. This chain joins TRBV2 and TRBJ1-1, with D unclear. Germline values: CDR1 SNHLY, CDR2 FYNNEI. The CDR3 consists of 11 residues. The DNA for the CDR3 is TGTGCCAGCGTAAGCCCGACTGGAGCTTTCTTT. It codes for CASVSPTGAFF.

There are a few counts of this clone. The chain joins TRBV19 to TRBJ1-5; unclear D gene. The V end was cut by 5 bases, the J end by 4 bases, with 12 bases between. Germline CDR1 and CDR2: LNHDA and SQIVND (reference sequence). This CDR3 is built from 14 residues. The CDR3 DNA reads as TGTGCCAGTAGTGATTTCGCCGAGAATCAGCCCCAGCATTTT. This translates into CASSDFAENQPQHF.

The gene calls are TRBV6-5 and TRBJ1-2; 7 bases map to TRBD1. The CDR3 length is 14 residues. With 7 bases clipped from V and 8 bases from J, the junction kept 13 bases outside the gene matches. In germline, CDR1 is MNHEY, CDR2 SVGAGI. CDR3 in DNA: TGTGCCAGCAACGAAGGGGGCGCTGCTAGGGGCTACACCTTC. It is translated as CASNEGGAARGYTF.

V gene TRBV10-3 combines with J gene TRBJ2-2, with unresolved D. Per germline, CDR1 ENHRY and CDR2 SYGVKD. Trimming stripped 4 bases from V and 1 base from J, with 4 bases between. The CDR3 contains 13 residues. CDR3 residues: CAISVVNTGELFF. The CDR3, as DNA: TGTGCCATCAGTGTGGTGAACACCGGGGAGCTGTTTTTT.

This chain uses TRBV6-1 with TRBJ1-4; D not certain. CDR3 size: 15 residues. The V end was cut by 2 bases, the J end by 8 bases, with 15 bases between. Germline assignment: CDR1 MNHNS and CDR2 SASEGT. The CDR3 nucleotides read TGTGCCAGCAGTGAATCGTACAGCCTTGACGAAAAACTGTTTTTT. This gives the protein CASSESYSLDEKLFF.

This sequence joins TRBV11-3 and TRBJ2-1; 8 bases agree with TRBD2. The CDR3 consists of 16 residues. V lost 4 bases, J lost 8 bases, and 13 bases stayed unmatched. In germline, CDR1 is SGHNT, CDR2 YENEEA. CDR3 bases: TGTGCCAGCAGCTCCTCACCCCCGGGAGGGGGTGATGAGCAGTTCTTC. Its protein product is CASSSSPPGGGDEQFF. Full variable domain (outside the CDR3, taken from reference TRBV11-3 and TRBJ2-1): EAGVVQSPRYKIIEKKQPVAFWCNPISGHNTLYWYLQNLGQGPELLIRYENEEAVDDSQLPKDRFSAERLKGVDSTLKIQPAELGDSAVYLCASSSSPPGGGDEQFFGPGTRLTVL.

The chain has TRBV19 and TRBJ1-5; 10 nucleotides agree with TRBD1. Germline V gene lookup returns CDR1 LNHDA and CDR2 SQIVND (reference sequence). The CDR3 totals 14 residues. Trimming took 5 bases from V and 2 from J; bases not matched to a gene: 0. This CDR3 reads CASSGTGGNQPQHF. CDR3 sequence (DNA): TGTGCCAGTAGTGGGACAGGGGGCAATCAGCCCCAGCATTTT.

This clone was seen more than once but under ten times. The chain uses TRBV19 and TRBJ1-2; D ambiguous. CDR1 and CDR2 from the germline V gene are LNHDA and SQIVND (reference sequence). This CDR3 has 13 residues. V lost 10 bases to trimming and J lost 6 bases, with 18 bases between them. CDR3 bases: TGTGCCACCTACATCGGGGATCGGAATGGCTACACCTTC. As protein: CATYIGDRNGYTF.

The CDR3 DNA is TGTGCCAGCAGTCGATACAATGAGCAGTTCTTC. Protein: CASSRYNEQFF. The gene calls are TRBV27 and TRBJ2-1; D call uncertain. The V end lost 5 bases, the J end lost 4 bases, and 3 bases lay between the germline ends. CDR1 and CDR2 (germline): MNHEY, SMNVEV (reference sequence). The CDR3 length is 11 residues.

This clone has a single count. The rearrangement joins TRBV7-9 to TRBJ1-1; no reliable D call. Germline V gene sequence: CDR1 SEHNR, CDR2 FQNEAQ (reference sequence). The CDR3 runs 12 residues. Trimming stripped 2 bases from V and 8 bases from J, with 9 bases between. The CDR3 is CASSLSGNEAFF. CDR3 bases: TGTGCCAGCAGCTTAAGTGGTAACGAAGCTTTCTTT.

The chain recombines TRBV9 with TRBJ2-2, with D tentatively TRBD1 (6 bases). Germline CDR1 reads SGDLS; CDR2 reads YYNGEE. Trimming took 4 bases from V and 4 from J, leaving 17 bases between them. CDR3 length: 16 amino acids. CDR3 amino acids: CASSTSGQTITGELFF. The CDR3 coding sequence is TGTGCCAGCAGCACCTCGGGACAAACCATCACCGGGGAGCTGTTTTTT. Full variable domain (rest looked up from reference TRBV9 and TRBJ2-2): DSGVTQTPKHLITATGQRVTLRCSPRSGDLSVYWYQQSLDQGLQFLIQYYNGEERAKGNILERFSAQQFPDLHSELNLSSLELGDSALYFCASSTSGQTITGELFFGEGSRLTVL.

The chain links TRBV5-6 to TRBJ1-4; possible D gene TRBD1, 6 bases. Germline lookup yields CDR1 SGHDT and CDR2 YYEEEE. CDR3 length: 14 residues. Trimming stripped 4 bases from V and 3 bases from J, with 10 bases between. The CDR3 DNA reads as TGTGCCAGCAGCACAGGGCTGGCTAATGAAAAACTGTTTTTT. It specifies CASSTGLANEKLFF.

The chain uses TRBV10-3 and TRBJ1-3; D possibly corresponds to TRBD1 (5 bases). The CDR3 spans 15 residues. The germline V gene has CDR1 ENHRY and CDR2 SYGVKD. The V gene lost 5 bases and the J gene lost 2 bases, with 13 bases spanning the gap. The CDR3: CAISPPGGAGNTIYF. CDR3 sequence (DNA): TGTGCCATCAGTCCCCCCGGGGGAGCTGGAAACACCATATATTTT.

The CDR3 protein is CASSVAITVQETQYF. The CDR3 nucleotides are TGTGCCAGCAGCGTAGCTATTACAGTACAAGAGACCCAGTACTTC. The chain is built from TRBV9 and TRBJ2-5; D gene ambiguous. This CDR3 has 15 amino acids. The germline V gene encodes CDR1 SGDLS and CDR2 YYNGEE. V was pared by 0 bases and J by 2 bases, with 11 bases between.

The chain employs TRBV27 and TRBJ2-1; 8 bases map to TRBD1. V lost 6 bases to trimming and J lost 7 bases; unmatched junction nucleotides: 14. This CDR3 is built from 16 residues. Germline V gene data show CDR1 as MNHEY and CDR2 as SMNVEV (reference sequence). The CDR3 region is CASSPLGRGQFNEQFF. The CDR3 DNA sequence: TGTGCCAGCAGCCCCCTAGGCAGGGGGCAGTTTAATGAGCAGTTCTTC.

The rearrangement joins TRBV19 to TRBJ1-4; 7 bases match TRBD1. J gave up 5 bases and V 6 bases, and 12 bases lay outside the gene matches. Germline V gene data show CDR1 as LNHDA and CDR2 as SQIVND (reference sequence). The CDR3 runs to 16 residues. CDR3 sequence (DNA): TGTGCCAGTAGCCACCCCGGGGACAGAAAAAATGAAAAACTGTTTTTT. The encoded protein is CASSHPGDRKNEKLFF.

Written as DNA, the CDR3 is TGTGCCTGGAGTTCCGGACAGGTGAATGCTGGTGAAAAACTGTTTTTT. This gives the protein CAWSSGQVNAGEKLFF. The chain has TRBV30 and TRBJ1-4; 7 bases align to TRBD1. Germline-derived CDR1 and CDR2 are GTSNPN and SVGIG (reference sequence). The trim removed 2 bases at V and 7 bases at J, leaving 13 bases unmatched. The CDR3 has 16 amino acids.

This clone is a singleton in its sample. V usage is TRBV4-1 and J usage is TRBJ2-1, with D possibly called TRBD1 or TRBD2 (5 bases each). The CDR3 extends over 15 amino acids. The V gene lost 0 bases and the J gene lost 2 bases, with 8 bases spanning the gap. From germline, CDR1 is MGHRA and CDR2 YSYEKL. The chain's CDR3 is CASSQDGTAYNEQFF. The CDR3 DNA is TGCGCCAGCAGCCAAGACGGGACGGCCTACAATGAGCAGTTCTTC.

The CDR3: CSAPGGTEAFF. The CDR3 DNA is TGCAGTGCTCCAGGGGGAACTGAAGCTTTCTTT. The chain employs TRBV20-1 and TRBJ1-1; the match to TRBD1 covers 7 bases. The V gene end was trimmed by 5 bases and the J gene end by 5 bases; junction bases not matched to a gene: 2. The V gene's germline CDR1 is DFQATT and CDR2 SNEGSKA (reference sequence). The CDR3 length is 11 residues.